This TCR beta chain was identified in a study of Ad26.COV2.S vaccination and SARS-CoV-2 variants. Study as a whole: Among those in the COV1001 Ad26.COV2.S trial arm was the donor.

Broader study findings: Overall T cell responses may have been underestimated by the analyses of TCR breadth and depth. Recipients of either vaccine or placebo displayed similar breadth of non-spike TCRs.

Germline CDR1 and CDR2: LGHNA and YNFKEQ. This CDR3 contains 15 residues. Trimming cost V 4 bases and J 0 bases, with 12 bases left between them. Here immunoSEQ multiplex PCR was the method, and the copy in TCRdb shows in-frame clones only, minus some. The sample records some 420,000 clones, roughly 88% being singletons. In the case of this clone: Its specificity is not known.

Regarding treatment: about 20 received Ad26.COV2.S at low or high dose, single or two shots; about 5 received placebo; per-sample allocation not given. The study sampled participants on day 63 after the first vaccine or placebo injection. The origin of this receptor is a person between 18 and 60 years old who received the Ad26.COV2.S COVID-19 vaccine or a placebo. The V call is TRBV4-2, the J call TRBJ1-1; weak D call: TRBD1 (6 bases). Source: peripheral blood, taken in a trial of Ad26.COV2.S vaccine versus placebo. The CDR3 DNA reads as TGTGCCAGCAGCCTAAGCGGGACACTGAACACTGAAGCTTTCTTT. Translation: CASSLSGTLNTEAFF.